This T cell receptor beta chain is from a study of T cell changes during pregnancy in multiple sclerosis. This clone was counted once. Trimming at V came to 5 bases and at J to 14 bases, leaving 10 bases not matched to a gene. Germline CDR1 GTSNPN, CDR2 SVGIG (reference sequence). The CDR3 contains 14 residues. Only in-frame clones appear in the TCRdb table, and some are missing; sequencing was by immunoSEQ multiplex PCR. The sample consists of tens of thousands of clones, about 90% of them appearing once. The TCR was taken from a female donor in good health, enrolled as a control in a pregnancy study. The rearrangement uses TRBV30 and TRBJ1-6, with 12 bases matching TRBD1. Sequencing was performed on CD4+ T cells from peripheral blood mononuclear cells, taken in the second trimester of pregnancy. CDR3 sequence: CAWSQGDRGRTLHF. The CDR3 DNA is TGTGCCTGGTCCCAGGGGGACAGGGGGCGAACCCTCCACTTT.